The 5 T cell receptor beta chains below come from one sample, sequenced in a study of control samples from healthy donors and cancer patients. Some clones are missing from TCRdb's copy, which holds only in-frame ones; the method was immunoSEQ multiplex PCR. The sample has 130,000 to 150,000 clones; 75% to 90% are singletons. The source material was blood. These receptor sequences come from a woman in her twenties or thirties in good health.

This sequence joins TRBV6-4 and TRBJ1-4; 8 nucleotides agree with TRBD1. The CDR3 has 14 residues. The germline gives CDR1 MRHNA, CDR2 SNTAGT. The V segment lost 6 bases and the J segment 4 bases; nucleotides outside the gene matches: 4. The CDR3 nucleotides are TGTGCCAGCAGAGAACAGGGGGATAATGAAAAACTGTTTTTT. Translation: CASREQGDNEKLFF.

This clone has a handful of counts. Here the CDR3 reads CASSQGGEQSSYEQYF. CDR3 DNA sequence: TGTGCCAGCAGCCAGGGGGGTGAGCAGAGCTCCTACGAGCAGTACTTC. The gene calls are TRBV4-2 and TRBJ2-7, with D possibly TRBD2 on 6 matching bases. Trimming pared 3 bases from V and 0 bases from J, leaving 15 bases between. The CDR3 has 16 residues. The germline gives CDR1 LGHNA, CDR2 YNFKEQ.

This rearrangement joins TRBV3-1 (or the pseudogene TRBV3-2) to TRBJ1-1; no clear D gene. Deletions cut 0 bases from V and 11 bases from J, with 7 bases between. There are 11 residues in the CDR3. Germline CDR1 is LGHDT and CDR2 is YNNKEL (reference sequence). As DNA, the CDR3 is TGTGCCAGCAGCCAAGAGGGAGCGGCTTTCTTT. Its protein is CASSQEGAAFF.

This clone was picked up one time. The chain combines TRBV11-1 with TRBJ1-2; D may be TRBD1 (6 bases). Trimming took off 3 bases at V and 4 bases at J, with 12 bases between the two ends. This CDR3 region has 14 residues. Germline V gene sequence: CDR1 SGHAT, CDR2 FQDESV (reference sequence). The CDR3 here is CASSLGGRGYGYTF. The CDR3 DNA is TGTGCCAGCAGCTTGGGGGGGCGCGGCTATGGCTACACCTTC.

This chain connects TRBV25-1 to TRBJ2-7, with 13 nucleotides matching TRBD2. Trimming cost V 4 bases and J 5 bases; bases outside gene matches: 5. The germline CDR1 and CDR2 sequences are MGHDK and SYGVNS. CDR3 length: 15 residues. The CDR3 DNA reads TGTGCCAGCAGTGGGACTAGCGGGAGTCTCGACGAGCAGTACTTC. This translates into CASSGTSGSLDEQYF.